The sequence of this T cell receptor (beta chain) was determined in a study of blood T cell repertoires in COVID-19. Here immunoSEQ multiplex PCR was the method, and the copy in TCRdb shows in-frame clones only, minus some. The table has about 270,000 clones, around 90% seen once. This clone came up once. V was trimmed by 6 bases and J by 8 bases, leaving 13 bases between them. Germline CDR1 reads SNHLY; CDR2 reads FYNNEI. The CDR3 consists of 13 residues. This receptor was taken from a man aged 35 to 55 who had been exposed to COVID-19. V usage is TRBV2 and J usage is TRBJ2-2; no definite D call. The sequenced material came from PBMCs or T cells enriched from blood (not recorded which). The CDR3 region is CASSAHSKGELFF. CDR3 DNA: TGTGCCAGCAGCGCCCACTCCAAAGGGGAGCTGTTTTTT.